The present entry profiles one T cell receptor beta chain with its context. This record comes from a study of blood T cell repertoires in COVID-19. The wider study: COVID-19 samples from acute and convalescent phases originated in the United States, Italy and Spain. The cDNA or gDNA used as material had been derived from T cells, B-cell-depleted T cells, or PBMCs.

Original processing notes: Estimation of nucleated cell counts was performed using reference gene primer amplification. The assay was immunoSEQ multiplex PCR, and TCRdb's table has in-frame clones only and misses some. V and J calls and clone size are given by that table; D and trimming were obtained from the DNA. Among roughly 24,000 clones, about 77% were seen once, and the ten largest hold roughly 15%. The germline gives CDR1 KGHSH, CDR2 LQKENI. This CDR3 has 14 residues. V lost 4 bases to trimming and J lost 10 bases, with 17 bases between them. Sequencing was carried out using peripheral blood. This clonotype originated in an elderly man with active or convalescent COVID-19. The rearrangement uses TRBV18 and TRBJ2-1; D gene unclear. The CDR3 bases are TGTGCCAGCTCACTCGGTAGCCTGGCAGACGAGCAGTTCTTC. Translated: CASSLGSLADEQFF.